This entry describes one TCR beta chain. The method was immunoSEQ multiplex PCR; TCRdb's version includes in-frame clones alone and lacks a portion of them. Found here are some 54,000 clones, roughly four fifths of them singletons; the top ten hold under 30%. These data originate in a study of blood T cell repertoires in COVID-19. For the study at large: Spain, Italy and the United States supplied samples that represented acute and convalescent COVID-19. T cells, B-cell-depleted T cells, or PBMCs supplied cDNA or gDNA.

Recruited during active infection, patients (from Seattle) were subsequently followed longitudinally. This CDR3 region has 15 residues. Between the trimmed V and J ends, which lost 6 bases and 2 bases, there was a span of 11 bases. Germline V gene lookup returns CDR1 MNHEY and CDR2 SVGAGI. This chain joins TRBV6-5 and TRBJ2-6; possible D gene TRBD1, 6 bases. The receptor's source is an elderly woman with COVID-19, enrolled during active disease. Sequencing was performed on peripheral blood. CDR3 sequence reads: CASRLQGAGANVLTF. CDR3 DNA sequence: TGTGCCAGCAGACTACAGGGTGCTGGGGCCAACGTCCTGACTTTC.